The sequence of this TCR beta chain was determined in a study of T cell repertoires in cytomegalovirus infection. Study background: The authors used CMV epitopes that were HLA-C-restricted (recently identified) and HLA-B-restricted (well studied). Notes on the study in general: Summed frequency of shared TCR beta families picked out CMV carriers who also had the relevant HLA. Dominating the ex vivo response were TCR beta clonotypes that were CMV-specific and HLA-C-restricted.

This CDR3 has 14 amino acids. Per germline, CDR1 SGHVS and CDR2 FQNEAQ. With 7 bases removed from V and 8 bases from J, the gap between germline ends came to 19 bases. One entry per CDR3 protein results from TCRdb running MiXCR on the reads. The sample yields hundreds of thousands of distinct CDR3 sequences, around 30% seen once. In its sample, this clonotype was seen a few times. The antigen is unknown. Specimen: cultured PBMCs, collected from culture after CMV antigen stimulation. The clonotype was recovered from a human donor in good health (CMV status not recorded). Some clones in this sample may be carry-over from other donors' samples. V usage is TRBV7-8 and J usage is TRBJ2-3, with D possibly being TRBD1 or TRBD2 (6 bases each). Written as DNA, the CDR3 is TGTGCCAGCACCCGAAAATGGGGGGCCGGTACGCAGTATTTT. It is translated as CASTRKWGAGTQYF.